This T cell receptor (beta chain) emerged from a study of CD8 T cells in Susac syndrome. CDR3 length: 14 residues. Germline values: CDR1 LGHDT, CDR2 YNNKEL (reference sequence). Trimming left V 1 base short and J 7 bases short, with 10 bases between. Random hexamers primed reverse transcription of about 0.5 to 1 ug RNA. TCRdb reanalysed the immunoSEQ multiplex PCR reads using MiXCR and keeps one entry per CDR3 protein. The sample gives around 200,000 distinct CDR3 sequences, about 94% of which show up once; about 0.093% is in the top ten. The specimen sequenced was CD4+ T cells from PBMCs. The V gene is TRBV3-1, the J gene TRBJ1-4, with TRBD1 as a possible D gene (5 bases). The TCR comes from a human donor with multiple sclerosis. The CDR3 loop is CASSQGDWSEKLFF. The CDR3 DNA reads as TGTGCCAGCAGCCAAGGGGACTGGAGTGAAAAACTGTTTTTT.